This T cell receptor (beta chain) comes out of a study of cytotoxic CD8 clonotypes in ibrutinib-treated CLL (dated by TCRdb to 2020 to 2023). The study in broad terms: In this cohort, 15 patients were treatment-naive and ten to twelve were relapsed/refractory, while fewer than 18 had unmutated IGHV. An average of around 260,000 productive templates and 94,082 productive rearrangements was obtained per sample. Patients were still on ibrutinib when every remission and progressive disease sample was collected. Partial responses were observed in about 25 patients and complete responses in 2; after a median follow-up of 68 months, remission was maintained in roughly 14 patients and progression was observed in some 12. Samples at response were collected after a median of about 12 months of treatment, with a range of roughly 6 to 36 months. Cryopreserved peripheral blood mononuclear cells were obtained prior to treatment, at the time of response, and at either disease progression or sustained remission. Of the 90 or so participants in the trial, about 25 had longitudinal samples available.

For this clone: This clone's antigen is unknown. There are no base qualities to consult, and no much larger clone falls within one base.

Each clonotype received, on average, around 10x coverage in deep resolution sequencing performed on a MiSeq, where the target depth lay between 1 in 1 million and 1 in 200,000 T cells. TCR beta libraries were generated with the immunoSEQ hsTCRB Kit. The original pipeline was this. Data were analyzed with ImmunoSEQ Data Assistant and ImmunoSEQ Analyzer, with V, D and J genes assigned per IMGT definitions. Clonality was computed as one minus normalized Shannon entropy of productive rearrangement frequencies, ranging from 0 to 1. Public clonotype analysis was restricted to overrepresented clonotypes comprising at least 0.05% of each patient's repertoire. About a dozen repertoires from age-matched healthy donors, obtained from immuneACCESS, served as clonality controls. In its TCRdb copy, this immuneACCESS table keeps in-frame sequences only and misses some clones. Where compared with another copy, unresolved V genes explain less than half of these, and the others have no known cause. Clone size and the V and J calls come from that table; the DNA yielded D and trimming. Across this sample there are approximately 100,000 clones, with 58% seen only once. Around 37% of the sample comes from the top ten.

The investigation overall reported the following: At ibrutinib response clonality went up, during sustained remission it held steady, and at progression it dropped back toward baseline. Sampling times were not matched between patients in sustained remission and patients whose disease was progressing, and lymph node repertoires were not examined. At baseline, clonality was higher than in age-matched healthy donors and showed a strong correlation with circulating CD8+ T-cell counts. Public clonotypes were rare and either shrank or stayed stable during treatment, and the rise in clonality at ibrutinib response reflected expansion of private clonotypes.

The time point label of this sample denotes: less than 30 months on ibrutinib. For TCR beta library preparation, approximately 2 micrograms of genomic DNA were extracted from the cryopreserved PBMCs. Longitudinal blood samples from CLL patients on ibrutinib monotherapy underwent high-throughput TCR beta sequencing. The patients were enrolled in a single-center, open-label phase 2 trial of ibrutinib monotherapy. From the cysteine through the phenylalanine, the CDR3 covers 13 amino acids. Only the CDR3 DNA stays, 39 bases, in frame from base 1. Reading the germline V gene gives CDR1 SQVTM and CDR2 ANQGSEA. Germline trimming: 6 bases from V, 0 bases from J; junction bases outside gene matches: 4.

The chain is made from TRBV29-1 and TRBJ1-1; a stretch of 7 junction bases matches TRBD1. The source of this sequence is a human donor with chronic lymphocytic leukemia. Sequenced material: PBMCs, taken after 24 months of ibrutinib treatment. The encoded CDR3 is CSVAGQMNTEAFF. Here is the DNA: TGCAGCGTCGCGGGACAGATGAACACTGAAGCTTTCTTT.